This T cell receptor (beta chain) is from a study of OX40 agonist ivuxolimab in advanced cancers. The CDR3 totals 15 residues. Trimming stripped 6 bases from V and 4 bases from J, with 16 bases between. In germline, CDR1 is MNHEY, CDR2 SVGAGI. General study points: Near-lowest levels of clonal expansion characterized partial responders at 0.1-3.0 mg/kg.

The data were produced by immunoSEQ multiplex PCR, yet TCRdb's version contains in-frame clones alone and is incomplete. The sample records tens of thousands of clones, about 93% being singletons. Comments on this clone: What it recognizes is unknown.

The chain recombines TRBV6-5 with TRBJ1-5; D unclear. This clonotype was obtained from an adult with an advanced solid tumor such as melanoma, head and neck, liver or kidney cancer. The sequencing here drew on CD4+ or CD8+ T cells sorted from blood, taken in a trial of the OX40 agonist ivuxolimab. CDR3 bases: TGTGCCAGCAGGTCGATTCCGGGCCAGAATCAGCCCCAGCATTTT. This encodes CASRSIPGQNQPQHF.